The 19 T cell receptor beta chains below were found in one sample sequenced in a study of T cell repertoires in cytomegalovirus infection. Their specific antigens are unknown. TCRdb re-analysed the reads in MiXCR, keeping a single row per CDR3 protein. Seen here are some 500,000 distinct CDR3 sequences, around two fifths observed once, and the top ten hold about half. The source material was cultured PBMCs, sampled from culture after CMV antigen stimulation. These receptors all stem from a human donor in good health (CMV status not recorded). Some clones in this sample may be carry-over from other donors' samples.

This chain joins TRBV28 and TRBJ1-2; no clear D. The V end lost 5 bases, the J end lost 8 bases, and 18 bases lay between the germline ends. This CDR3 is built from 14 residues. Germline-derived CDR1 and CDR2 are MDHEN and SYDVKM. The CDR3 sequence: CASSARFFRRGYTF. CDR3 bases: TGTGCCAGCAGTGCTAGGTTCTTCCGTAGGGGCTACACCTTC.

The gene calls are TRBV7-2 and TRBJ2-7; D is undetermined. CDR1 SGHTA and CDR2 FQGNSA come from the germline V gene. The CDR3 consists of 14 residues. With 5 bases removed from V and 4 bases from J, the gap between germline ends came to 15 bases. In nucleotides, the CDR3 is TGTGCCAGCAGCCCCCCCGGGCCTCTATACGAGCAGTACTTC. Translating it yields CASSPPGPLYEQYF.

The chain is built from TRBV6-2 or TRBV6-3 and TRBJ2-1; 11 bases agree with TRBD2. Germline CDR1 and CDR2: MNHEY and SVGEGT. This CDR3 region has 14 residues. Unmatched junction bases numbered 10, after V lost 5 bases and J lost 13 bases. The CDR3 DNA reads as TGTGCCAGCAGTCGCCCGGGACTAGCGGAGGACCAGTTCTTC. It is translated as CASSRPGLAEDQFF.

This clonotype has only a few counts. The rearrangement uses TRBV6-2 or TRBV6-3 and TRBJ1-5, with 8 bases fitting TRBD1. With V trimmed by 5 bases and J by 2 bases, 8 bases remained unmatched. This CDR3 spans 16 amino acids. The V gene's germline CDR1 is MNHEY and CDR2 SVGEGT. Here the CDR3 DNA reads TGTGCCAGCAGTGTCCAGGGGGCAGTCGGCAATCAGCCCCAGCATTTT. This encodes CASSVQGAVGNQPQHF.

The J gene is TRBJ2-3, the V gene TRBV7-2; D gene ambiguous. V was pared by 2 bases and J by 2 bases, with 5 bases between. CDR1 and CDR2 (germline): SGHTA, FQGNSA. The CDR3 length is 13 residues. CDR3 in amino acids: CASSLIVTDTQYF. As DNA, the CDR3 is TGTGCCAGCAGCTTAATAGTCACAGATACGCAGTATTTT. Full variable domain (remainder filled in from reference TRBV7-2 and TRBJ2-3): GAGVSQSPSNKVTEKGKDVELRCDPISGHTALYWYRQSLGQGLEFLIYFQGNSAPDKSGLPSDRFSAERTGGSVSTLTIQRTQQEDSAVYLCASSLIVTDTQYFGPGTRLTVL.

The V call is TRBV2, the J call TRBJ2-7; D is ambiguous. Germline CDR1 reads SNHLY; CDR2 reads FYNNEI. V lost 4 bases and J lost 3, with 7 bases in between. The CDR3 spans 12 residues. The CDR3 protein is CASSAQSYEQYF. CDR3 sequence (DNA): TGTGCCAGCAGTGCACAGAGCTACGAGCAGTACTTC.

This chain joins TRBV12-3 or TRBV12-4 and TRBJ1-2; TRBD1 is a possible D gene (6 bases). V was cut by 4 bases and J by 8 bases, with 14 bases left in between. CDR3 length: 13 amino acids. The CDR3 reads CASSYLTGGGYTF. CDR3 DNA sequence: TGTGCCAGCAGTTATCTGACAGGCGGGGGCTACACCTTC.

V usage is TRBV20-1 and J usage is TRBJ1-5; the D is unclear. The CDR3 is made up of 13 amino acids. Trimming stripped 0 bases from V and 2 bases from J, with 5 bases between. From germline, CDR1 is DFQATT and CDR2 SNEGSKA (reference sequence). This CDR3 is CSAREDGNQPQHF. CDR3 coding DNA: TGCAGTGCTAGAGAAGATGGCAATCAGCCCCAGCATTTT.

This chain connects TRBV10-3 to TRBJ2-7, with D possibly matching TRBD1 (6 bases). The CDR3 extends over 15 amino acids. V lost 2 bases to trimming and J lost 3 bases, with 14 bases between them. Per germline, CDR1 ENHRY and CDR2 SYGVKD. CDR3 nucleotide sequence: TGTGCCATCAGTGAGACAACTGGACAGCTCTACGAGCAGTACTTC. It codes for CAISETTGQLYEQYF.

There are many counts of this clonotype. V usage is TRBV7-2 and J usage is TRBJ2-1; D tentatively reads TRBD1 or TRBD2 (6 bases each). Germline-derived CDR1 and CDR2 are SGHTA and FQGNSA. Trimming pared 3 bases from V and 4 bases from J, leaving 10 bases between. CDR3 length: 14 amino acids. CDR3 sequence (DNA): TGTGCCAGCAGCTTTAGGGGGGTTTACAATGAGCAGTTCTTC. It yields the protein CASSFRGVYNEQFF.

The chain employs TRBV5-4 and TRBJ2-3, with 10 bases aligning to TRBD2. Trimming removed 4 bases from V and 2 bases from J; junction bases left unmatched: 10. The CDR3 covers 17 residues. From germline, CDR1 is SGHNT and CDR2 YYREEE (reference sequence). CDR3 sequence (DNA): TGTGCCAGCAGCCCACGGACTAGCGGAAAATACACAGATACGCAGTATTTT. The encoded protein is CASSPRTSGKYTDTQYF.

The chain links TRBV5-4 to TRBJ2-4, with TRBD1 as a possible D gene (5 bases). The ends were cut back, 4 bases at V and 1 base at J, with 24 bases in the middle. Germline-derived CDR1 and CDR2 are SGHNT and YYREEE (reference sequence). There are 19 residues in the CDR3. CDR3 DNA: TGTGCCAGCAGCCCCTCCACCCCGGCCCCAGGGTCCGCCAAAAACATTCAGTACTTC. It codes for CASSPSTPAPGSAKNIQYF.

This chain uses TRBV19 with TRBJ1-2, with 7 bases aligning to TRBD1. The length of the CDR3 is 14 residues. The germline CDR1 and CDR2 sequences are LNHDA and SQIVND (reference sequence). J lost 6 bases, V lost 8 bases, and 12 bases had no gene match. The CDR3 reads CASSRQGRSDGYTF. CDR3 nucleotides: TGTGCCAGTTCCAGACAGGGCAGATCTGATGGCTACACCTTC. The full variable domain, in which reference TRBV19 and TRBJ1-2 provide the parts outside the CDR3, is DGGITQSPKYLFRKEGQNVTLSCEQNLNHDAMYWYRQDPGQGLRLIYYSQIVNDFQKGDIAEGYSVSREKKESFPLTVTSAQKNPTAFYLCASSRQGRSDGYTFGSGTRLTVV.

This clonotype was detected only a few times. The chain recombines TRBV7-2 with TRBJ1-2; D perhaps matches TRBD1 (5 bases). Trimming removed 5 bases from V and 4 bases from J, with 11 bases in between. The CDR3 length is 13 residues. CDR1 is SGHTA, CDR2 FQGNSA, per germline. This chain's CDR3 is CASSARGGYGYTF. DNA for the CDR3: TGTGCCAGCAGCGCCCGGGGGGGCTATGGCTACACCTTC.

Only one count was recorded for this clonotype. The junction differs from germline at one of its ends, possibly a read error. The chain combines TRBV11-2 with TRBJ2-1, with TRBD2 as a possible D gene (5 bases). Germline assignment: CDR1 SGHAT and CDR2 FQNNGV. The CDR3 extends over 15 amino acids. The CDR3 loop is CASSLFAGSFNEQFF. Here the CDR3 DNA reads TGTGCCAGCAGCTTGTTTGCGGGCTCCTTCAATGAGCAGTTCTTC.

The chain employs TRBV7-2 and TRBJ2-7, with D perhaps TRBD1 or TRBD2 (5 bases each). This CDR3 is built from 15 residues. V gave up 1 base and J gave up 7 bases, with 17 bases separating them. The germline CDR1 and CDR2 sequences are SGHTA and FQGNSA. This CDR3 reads CASSLGGTLPGEQYF. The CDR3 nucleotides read TGTGCCAGCAGCTTAGGTGGGACCCTCCCTGGGGAGCAGTACTTC.

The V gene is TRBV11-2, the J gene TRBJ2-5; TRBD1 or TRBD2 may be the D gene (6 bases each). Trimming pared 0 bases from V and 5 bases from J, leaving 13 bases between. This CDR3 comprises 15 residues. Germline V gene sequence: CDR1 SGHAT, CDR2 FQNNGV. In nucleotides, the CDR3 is TGTGCCAGCAGCTTAGAGGGGGGCCCGTGGGAGACCCAGTACTTC. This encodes CASSLEGGPWETQYF.

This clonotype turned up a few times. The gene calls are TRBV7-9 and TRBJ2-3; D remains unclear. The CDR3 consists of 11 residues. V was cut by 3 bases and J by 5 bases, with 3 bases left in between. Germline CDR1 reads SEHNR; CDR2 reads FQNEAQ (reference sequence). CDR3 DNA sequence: TGTGCCAGCAGCTTTATAGATACGCAGTATTTT. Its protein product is CASSFIDTQYF.

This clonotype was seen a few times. The CDR3 DNA reads TGTGCCAGCAGCTTTTCGGAGGGGGCCCACGACGAGCAGTACTTC. It is translated as CASSFSEGAHDEQYF. The chain joins TRBV7-9 to TRBJ2-7; D might be TRBD1 (7 bases). CDR3 length: 15 amino acids. Germline values: CDR1 SEHNR, CDR2 FQNEAQ (reference sequence). V was shortened by 3 bases and J by 5 bases, with 17 bases between the two germline ends.